A single sample is the source of the 19 T cell receptor beta chains below, sequenced in a study of blood T cell repertoires in COVID-19. Assay used: immunoSEQ multiplex PCR; TCRdb lists only in-frame clones, some missing. The table lists some 150,000 clones, around 87% of them singletons. Input material: peripheral blood. These receptors were taken from a human donor in a cohort sampled during active COVID-19.

J is TRBJ2-4 and V is TRBV7-9; 12 nucleotides match TRBD2. Germline V gene data show CDR1 as SEHNR and CDR2 as FQNEAQ (reference sequence). The CDR3 runs 15 residues. Trimming cost V 5 bases and J 5 bases; bases outside gene matches: 4. CDR3 region: CASSDRLAGENIQYF. The CDR3 nucleotides read TGTGCCAGCAGCGACAGACTAGCGGGAGAAAACATTCAGTACTTC.

This clone was observed a single time. This chain links TRBV9 with TRBJ1-5, with TRBD1 as a possible D gene (6 bases). The CDR3 covers 16 residues. The V end was cut by 4 bases, the J end by 1 base, with 15 bases between. Germline V gives CDR1 SGDLS, CDR2 YYNGEE. As DNA, the CDR3 is TGTGCCAGCAGCCCCGGGGGGGGCGGGAGCAATCAGCCCCAGCATTTT. This encodes CASSPGGGGSNQPQHF.

The chain joins TRBV30 to TRBJ1-1; the match to TRBD1 covers 7 bases. Per the germline V gene, CDR1 is GTSNPN and CDR2 is SVGIG (reference sequence). The CDR3 runs 14 residues. Unmatched junction bases numbered 6, after V lost 1 base and J lost 4 bases. CDR3 coding DNA: TGTGCCTGGAGTGCTCTGACAGGGCGCACTGAAGCTTTCTTT. Translation gives CAWSALTGRTEAFF. The variable domain in full, with the rest retrieved from reference TRBV30 and TRBJ1-1, is SQTIHQWPATLVQPVGSPLSLECTVEGTSNPNLYWYRQAAGRGLQLLFYSVGIGQISSEVPQNLSASRPQDRQFILSSKKLLLSDSGFYLCAWSALTGRTEAFFGQGTRLTVV.

V and J are TRBV28 and TRBJ2-3; D unresolved. The CDR3 is 12 residues long. Germline lookup yields CDR1 MDHEN and CDR2 SYDVKM. V lost 5 bases to trimming and J lost 7 bases, with 10 bases between them. Here the CDR3 reads CASSPPVNTQYF. For the CDR3, the DNA is TGTGCCAGCAGTCCCCCAGTTAATACGCAGTATTTT.

This sequence joins TRBV6-5 and TRBJ2-4; tentative D call: TRBD1 (5 bases). V shed 6 bases and J shed 15 bases, with 18 bases lying between them. Germline V gene lookup returns CDR1 MNHEY and CDR2 SVGAGI. The CDR3 runs to 12 residues. The CDR3 region is CASRPTQGVTYF. The CDR3 nucleotides read TGTGCCAGCAGACCCACTCAGGGCGTGACGTACTTC.

This clone has just one count. This chain joins TRBV4-1 and TRBJ2-7; D is ambiguous. The V gene's germline CDR1 is MGHRA and CDR2 YSYEKL. This CDR3 comprises 16 residues. V was trimmed by 2 bases and J by 2 bases, leaving 16 bases between them. The CDR3 protein is CASSQTSTLAAYEQYF. The DNA for the CDR3 is TGCGCCAGCAGCCAAACCTCAACCTTGGCTGCCTACGAGCAGTACTTC.

The genes are TRBV11-2 and TRBJ1-5; 8 bases agree with TRBD1. Germline assignment: CDR1 SGHAT and CDR2 FQNNGV. CDR3 size: 15 residues. J lost 1 base, V lost 1 base, and 0 bases had no gene match. Here the CDR3 DNA reads TGTGCCAGCAGCTTAGGGGACAGGAGCAATCAGCCCCAGCATTTT. Protein product: CASSLGDRSNQPQHF.

V and J are TRBV15 and TRBJ2-5; 9 bases align to TRBD1. V trimming: 1 base; J trimming: 3 bases; junction bases outside the gene matches: 3. Germline V CDR1 and CDR2: LNHNV, YYDKDF (reference sequence). The CDR3 spans 15 residues. The CDR3 is CATSRVWTGEETQYF. For the CDR3, the DNA is TGTGCCACCAGCAGAGTGTGGACAGGGGAAGAGACCCAGTACTTC.

The CDR3 sequence is CSVDRNEKLFF. In nucleotides, the CDR3 is TGCAGCGTTGACCGTAATGAAAAACTGTTTTTT. V gene TRBV29-1 combines with J gene TRBJ1-4; D unclear. There are 11 residues in the CDR3. V was shortened by 3 bases and J by 4 bases, with 3 bases between the two germline ends. Germline CDR1 SQVTM, CDR2 ANQGSEA.

The chain is built from TRBV29-1 and TRBJ1-2; TRBD1 is a possible D gene (5 bases). In germline, CDR1 is SQVTM, CDR2 ANQGSEA. V lost 4 bases, J lost 7 bases, and 13 bases lay in between. The CDR3 runs 12 residues. This CDR3 is CSVVGEGSGYTF. The CDR3 nucleotides are TGCAGCGTTGTTGGGGAGGGGAGTGGCTACACCTTC.

CDR3 DNA: TGTGCCAGCAGTTTATTCGGGACAGGGAACACTGAAGCTTTCTTT. Its translation is CASSLFGTGNTEAFF. The J gene is TRBJ1-1, the V gene TRBV28, with 8 bases that match TRBD1. The CDR3 has 15 amino acids. Germline trimming cut 1 base from V and 1 base from J; bases unmatched to any gene: 2. From germline, CDR1 is MDHEN and CDR2 SYDVKM.

The chain couples TRBV7-2 to TRBJ2-7; TRBD2 aligns across 9 bases. The junction had 15 bases not matched to a gene; V was cut back by 3 bases and J by 3 bases. The CDR3 sequence is 18 residues long. The germline gives CDR1 SGHTA, CDR2 FQGNSA. In DNA, the CDR3 is TGTGCCAGCAGCTTTCTTGCCTCAACCGGGACTAGCCTCTACGAGCAGTACTTC. Residues: CASSFLASTGTSLYEQYF.

The CDR3 spells CASSSRGTQPQHF. The CDR3 nucleotides are TGTGCCAGCAGCTCCAGGGGGACGCAGCCCCAGCATTTT. The chain carries TRBV13 and TRBJ1-5, with 7 positions matching TRBD1. The CDR3 spans 13 residues. Per the germline V gene, CDR1 is PRHDT and CDR2 is FYEKMQ (reference sequence). With 4 bases clipped from V and 7 bases from J, the junction kept 4 bases outside the gene matches. Together with reference TRBV13 and TRBJ1-5, the CDR3 gives the full variable domain: AAGVIQSPRHLIKEKRETATLKCYPIPRHDTVYWYQQGPGQDPQFLISFYEKMQSDKGSIPDRFSAQQFSDYHSELNMSSLELGDSALYFCASSSRGTQPQHFGDGTRLSIL.

The chain carries TRBV6-5 and TRBJ1-5, with D possibly TRBD1 on 6 matching bases. Germline V gives CDR1 MNHEY, CDR2 SVGAGI. The CDR3 totals 15 residues. V was shortened by 6 bases and J by 4 bases, with 16 bases between the two germline ends. CDR3 nucleotides: TGTGCCAGCAGCATAACAGGGTGGGGAAATCAGCCCCAGCATTTT. Protein product: CASSITGWGNQPQHF.

This clone appeared a single time. This chain uses TRBV11-2 with TRBJ2-5; 10 bases agree with TRBD2. This CDR3 has 17 amino acids. J was trimmed by 2 bases and V by 3 bases; bases with no gene match: 9. Germline lookup yields CDR1 SGHAT and CDR2 FQNNGV. The CDR3 region is CASSLGMTSGWQETQYF. The DNA for the CDR3 is TGTGCCAGCAGCTTGGGGATGACTAGCGGGTGGCAAGAGACCCAGTACTTC.

This clone appeared a single time. The V gene is TRBV7-6, the J gene TRBJ2-1; D is unresolved. The CDR3 is made up of 12 amino acids. From germline, CDR1 is SGHVS and CDR2 FNYEAQ. The V end was cut by 1 base, the J end by 8 bases, with 6 bases between. The CDR3 spells CASSLVSYEQFF. CDR3 coding DNA: TGTGCCAGCAGCTTAGTGTCGTATGAGCAGTTCTTC. Supplemented by reference TRBV7-6 and TRBJ2-1, the full variable domain reads GAGVSQSPRYKVTKRGQDVALRCDPISGHVSLYWYRQALGQGPEFLTYFNYEAQQDKSGLPNDRFSAERPEGSISTLTIQRTEQRDSAMYRCASSLVSYEQFFGPGTRLTVL.

J is TRBJ2-7 and V is TRBV15; perhaps TRBD1 as D (6 bases). In germline, CDR1 is LNHNV, CDR2 YYDKDF (reference sequence). The CDR3 has 12 residues. V was cut by 7 bases and J by 1 base, with 8 bases left in between. The CDR3 DNA sequence: TGTGCCACCAAGGACAGTTCCTACGAGCAGTACTTC. Translated: CATKDSSYEQYF.

This clone was seen only a few times. The chain employs TRBV7-3 and TRBJ1-4; D gene unclear. Germline loops: CDR1 SGHTA, CDR2 FQGTGA. Trimming pared 10 bases from V and 7 bases from J, leaving 16 bases between. CDR3 size: 13 residues. CDR3 residues: CATVWREGEKLFF. The CDR3 coding sequence is TGTGCCACAGTGTGGCGAGAGGGTGAAAAACTGTTTTTT.

This clone was recorded a few times. The chain carries TRBV19 and TRBJ2-1, with D maybe TRBD2 (6 bases). From germline, CDR1 is LNHDA and CDR2 SQIVND (reference sequence). Trimming took off 10 bases at V and 10 bases at J, with 20 bases between the two ends. CDR3 length: 13 amino acids. The CDR3 region is CATSGLTNEEQFF. The CDR3 nucleotides read TGTGCCACCTCGGGACTCACCAATGAGGAGCAGTTCTTC.